The entry below describes one T cell receptor beta chain. Its antigen is currently unknown. Profiling relied on immunoSEQ multiplex PCR, and the TCRdb table lists in-frame clones only, not all of them. The repertoire has around 81,000 clones, over 75% of them found once; the top ten carry around 0.95%. V lost 7 bases and J lost 0; bases outside the gene matches: 3. Germline V gene sequence: CDR1 SQVTM, CDR2 ANQGSEA. The CDR3 sequence is 13 residues long. This record comes from a study of OX40 agonist ivuxolimab in advanced cancers. Whole-study context: Patients' therapy was ivuxolimab, an antibody that acts as an agonist of OX40 (CD134). Head and neck, renal cell, melanoma or hepatocellular carcinoma were the cancers that dose-escalation patients had. Partial responses were seen in three patients, one with hepatocellular carcinoma and two with cutaneous melanoma. Study-wide findings and caveats: At 0.1-3.0 mg/kg, partial responders had clonal expansion among the lowest observed.

Material: CD4+ or CD8+ T cells sorted from blood, obtained in a trial of the OX40 agonist ivuxolimab. The sequence came from an adult with an advanced solid tumor such as melanoma, head and neck, liver or kidney cancer. The rearrangement links TRBV29-1 to TRBJ1-1; TRBD1 aligns across 9 bases. The CDR3 is CSAGQGMNTEAFF. CDR3 nucleotides: TGCAGCGCGGGACAGGGAATGAACACTGAAGCTTTCTTT.